The clone carrying this T cell receptor (beta chain) was picked up many times. This specimen comes from a study of blood T cells in healthy people across ages. J was trimmed by 2 bases and V by 4 bases; bases with no gene match: 4. The CDR3 loop spans 16 amino acids. CDR1 and CDR2 (germline): SGHRS, YFSETQ. A J-beta primer mix and a sample-barcoded 5' primer were used in a second PCR of roughly 6 to 12 cycles. Each TCR beta cDNA got a 12-nucleotide random molecular identifier. TCRdb re-called the 5' RACE reads with MiXCR, one entry per CDR3 protein. The sample contains over 1,500,000 distinct CDR3 sequences, about 39% of which appear only once. Each sample yielded at least 6 million isolated PBMCs.

The chain couples TRBV5-1 to TRBJ2-3, with 13 bases lining up with TRBD2. Sequencing used blood. This sequence was found in a human donor in good health. This CDR3 reads CASSQGTSGTTDTQYF. CDR3 coding DNA: TGCGCCAGCAGCCAGGGGACTAGCGGGACCACAGATACGCAGTATTTT.